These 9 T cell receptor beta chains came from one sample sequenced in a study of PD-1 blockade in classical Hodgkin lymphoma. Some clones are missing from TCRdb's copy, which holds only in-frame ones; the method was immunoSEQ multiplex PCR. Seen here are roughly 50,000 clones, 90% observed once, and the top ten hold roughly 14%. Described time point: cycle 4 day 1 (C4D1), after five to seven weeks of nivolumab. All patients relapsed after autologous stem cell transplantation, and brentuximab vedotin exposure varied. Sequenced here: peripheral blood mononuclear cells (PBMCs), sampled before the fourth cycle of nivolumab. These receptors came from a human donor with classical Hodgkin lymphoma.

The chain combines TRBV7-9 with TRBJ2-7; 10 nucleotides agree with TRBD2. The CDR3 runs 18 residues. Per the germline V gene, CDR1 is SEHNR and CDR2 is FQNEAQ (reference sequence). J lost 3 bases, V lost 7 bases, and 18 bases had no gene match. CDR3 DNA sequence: TGTGCCAGCACCCTAGGGAGAGTAGCGGGAGGATTTGGCTACGAGCAGTACTTC. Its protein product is CASTLGRVAGGFGYEQYF.

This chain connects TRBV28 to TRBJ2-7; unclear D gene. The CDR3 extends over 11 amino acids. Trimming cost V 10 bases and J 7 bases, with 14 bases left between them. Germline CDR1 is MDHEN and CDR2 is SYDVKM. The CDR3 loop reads CATKTWGEQYF. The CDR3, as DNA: TGTGCCACCAAAACGTGGGGTGAGCAGTACTTC.

The CDR3 DNA follows: TGTGCCAGCAGTTACCTCCCAACCGAGGGCTACACCTTC. The encoded protein is CASSYLPTEGYTF. The genes are TRBV6-6 and TRBJ1-2; no reliable D call. Per the germline V gene, CDR1 is MNHNY and CDR2 is SVGAGI (reference sequence). Trimming stripped 2 bases from V and 8 bases from J, with 12 bases between. The CDR3 is 13 residues long.

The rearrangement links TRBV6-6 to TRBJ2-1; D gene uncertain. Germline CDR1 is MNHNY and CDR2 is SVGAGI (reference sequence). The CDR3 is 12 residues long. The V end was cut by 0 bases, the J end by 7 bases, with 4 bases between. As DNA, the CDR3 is TGTGCCAGCAGTTACTCAAGAAATGAGCAGTTCTTC. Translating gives CASSYSRNEQFF.

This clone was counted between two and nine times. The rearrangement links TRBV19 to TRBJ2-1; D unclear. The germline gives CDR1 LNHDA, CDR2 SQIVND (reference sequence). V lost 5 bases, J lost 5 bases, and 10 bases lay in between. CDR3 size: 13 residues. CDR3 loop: CASSVNANNEQFF. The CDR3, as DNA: TGTGCCAGTAGTGTGAACGCCAACAATGAGCAGTTCTTC.

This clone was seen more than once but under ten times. CDR3 amino acids: CAWRMNTEAFF. The CDR3 DNA follows: TGTGCCTGGAGGATGAACACTGAAGCTTTCTTT. This chain joins TRBV30 and TRBJ1-1; no reliable D call. Germline CDR1 reads GTSNPN; CDR2 reads SVGIG (reference sequence). The CDR3 length is 11 residues. V dropped 3 bases and J dropped 0 bases, with 2 bases sitting between them.

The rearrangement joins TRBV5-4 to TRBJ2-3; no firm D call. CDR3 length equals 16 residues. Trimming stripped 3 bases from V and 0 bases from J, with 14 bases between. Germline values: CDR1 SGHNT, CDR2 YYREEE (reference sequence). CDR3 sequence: CASSSSSRRSTDTQYF. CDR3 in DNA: TGTGCCAGCAGCTCCAGTAGCAGACGAAGCACAGATACGCAGTATTTT.

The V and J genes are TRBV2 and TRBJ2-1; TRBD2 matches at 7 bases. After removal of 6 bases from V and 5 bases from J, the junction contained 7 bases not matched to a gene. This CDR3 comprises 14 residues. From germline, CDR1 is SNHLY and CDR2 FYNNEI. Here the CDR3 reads CASRRREPHNEQFF. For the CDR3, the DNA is TGTGCCAGCAGGCGGCGGGAGCCCCACAATGAGCAGTTCTTC.

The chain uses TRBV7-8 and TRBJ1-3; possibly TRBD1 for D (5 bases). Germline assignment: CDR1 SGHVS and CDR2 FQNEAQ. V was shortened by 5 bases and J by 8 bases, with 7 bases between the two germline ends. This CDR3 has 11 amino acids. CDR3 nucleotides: TGTGCCAGCAGCCCGACAGACACCATATATTTT. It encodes CASSPTDTIYF.